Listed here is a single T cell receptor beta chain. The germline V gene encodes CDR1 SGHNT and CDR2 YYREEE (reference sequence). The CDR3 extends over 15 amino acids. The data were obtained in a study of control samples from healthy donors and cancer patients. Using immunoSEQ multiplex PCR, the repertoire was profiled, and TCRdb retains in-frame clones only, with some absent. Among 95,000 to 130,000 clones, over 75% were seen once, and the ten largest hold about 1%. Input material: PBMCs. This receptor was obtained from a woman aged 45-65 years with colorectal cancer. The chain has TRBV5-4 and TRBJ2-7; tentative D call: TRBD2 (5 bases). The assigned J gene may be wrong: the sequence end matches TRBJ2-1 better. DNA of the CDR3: TGTGCCAGCAGCCCCGGGGATAGCTCCTACAATGAGCAGTTCTTC. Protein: CASSPGDSSYNEQFF.